What follows describes a single TCR beta chain. The antigen is unknown. J gave up 2 bases and V 3 bases, and 5 bases lay outside the gene matches. The germline V gene has CDR1 SGHAT and CDR2 FQNNGV. The CDR3 runs to 15 residues. This sample is part of a study of T cell repertoires in ileal Crohn's disease. For the study at large: Surgery for a complication: stricturing in about 61%, penetrating in roughly 40%.

TCRB immunosequencing input was five hundred nanograms of biopsy DNA per sample. Assay: immunoSEQ multiplex PCR; the TCRdb copy retains only in-frame clones and omits some. The sample has roughly 18,000 clones; approximately 87% are singletons. Whole-study findings and limits: Sorted CD8 T cells held more high-frequency clones than CD4. Clonal expansions were more frequent in active smokers than non-smokers at surgery.

The V and J genes are TRBV11-2 and TRBJ2-3; 7 positions match TRBD2. This receptor was obtained from an adult with Crohn's disease. Specimen: ileal tissue. As DNA, the CDR3 is TGTGCCAGCAGCTTGCAGCGGGGCCCCACAGATACGCAGTATTTT. Translating it yields CASSLQRGPTDTQYF.